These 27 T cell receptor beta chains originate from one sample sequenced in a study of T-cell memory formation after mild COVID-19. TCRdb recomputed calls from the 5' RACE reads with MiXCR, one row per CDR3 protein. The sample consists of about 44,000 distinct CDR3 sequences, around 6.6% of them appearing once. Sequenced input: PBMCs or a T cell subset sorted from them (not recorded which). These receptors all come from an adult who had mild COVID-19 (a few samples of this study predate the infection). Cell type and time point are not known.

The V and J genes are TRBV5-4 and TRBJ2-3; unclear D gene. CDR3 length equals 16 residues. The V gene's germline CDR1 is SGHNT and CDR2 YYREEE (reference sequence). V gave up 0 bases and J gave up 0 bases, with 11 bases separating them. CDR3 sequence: CASSLGGTTSTDTQYF. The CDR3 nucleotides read TGTGCCAGCAGCTTGGGCGGAACAACTAGCACAGATACGCAGTATTTT.

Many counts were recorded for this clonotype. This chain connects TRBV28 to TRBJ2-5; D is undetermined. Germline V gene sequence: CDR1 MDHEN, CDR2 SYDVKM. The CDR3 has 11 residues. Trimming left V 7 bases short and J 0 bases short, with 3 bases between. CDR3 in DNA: TGTGCCAGCACCTACCAAGAGACCCAGTACTTC. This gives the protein CASTYQETQYF. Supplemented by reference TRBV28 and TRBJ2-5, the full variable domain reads DVKVTQSSRYLVKRTGEKVFLECVQDMDHENMFWYRQDPGLGLRLIYFSYDVKMKEKGDIPEGYSVSREKKERFSLILESASTNQTSMYLCASTYQETQYFGPGTRLLVL.

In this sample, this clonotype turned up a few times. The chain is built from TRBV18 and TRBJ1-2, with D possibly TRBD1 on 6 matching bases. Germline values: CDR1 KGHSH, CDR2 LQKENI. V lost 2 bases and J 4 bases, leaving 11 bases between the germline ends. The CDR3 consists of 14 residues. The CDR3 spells CASSPTGFGYGYTF. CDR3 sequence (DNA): TGTGCCAGCTCACCAACAGGGTTTGGCTATGGCTACACCTTC.

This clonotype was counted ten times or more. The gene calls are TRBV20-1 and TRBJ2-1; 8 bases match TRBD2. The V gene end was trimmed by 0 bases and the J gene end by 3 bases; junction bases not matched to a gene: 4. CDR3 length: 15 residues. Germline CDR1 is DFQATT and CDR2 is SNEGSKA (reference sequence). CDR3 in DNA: TGCAGTGCTAGAGAGGCCAGCGGGGGCTACAATGAGCAGTTCTTC. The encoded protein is CSAREASGGYNEQFF.

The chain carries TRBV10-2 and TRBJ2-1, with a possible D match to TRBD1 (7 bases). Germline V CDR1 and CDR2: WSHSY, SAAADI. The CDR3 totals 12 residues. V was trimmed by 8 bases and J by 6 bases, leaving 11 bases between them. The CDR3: CASLQGGNEQFF. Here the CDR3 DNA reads TGCGCCAGCCTTCAGGGGGGCAATGAGCAGTTCTTC.

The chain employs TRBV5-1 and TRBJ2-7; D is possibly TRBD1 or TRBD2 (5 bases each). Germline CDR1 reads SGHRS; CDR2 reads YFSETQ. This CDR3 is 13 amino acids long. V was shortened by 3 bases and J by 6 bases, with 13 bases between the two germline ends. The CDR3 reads CASSWDGQSEQYV. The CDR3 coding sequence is TGCGCCAGCAGCTGGGACGGTCAGAGCGAGCAGTACGTC.

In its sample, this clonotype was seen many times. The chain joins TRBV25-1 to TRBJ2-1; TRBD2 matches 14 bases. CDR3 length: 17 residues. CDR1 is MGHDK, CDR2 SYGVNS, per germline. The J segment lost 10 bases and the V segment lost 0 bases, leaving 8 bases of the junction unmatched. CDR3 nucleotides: TGTGCCAGCAGTGAATATGTGGGACTAGCGGGGGAGCGGGAGCAGTTCTTC. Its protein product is CASSEYVGLAGEREQFF.

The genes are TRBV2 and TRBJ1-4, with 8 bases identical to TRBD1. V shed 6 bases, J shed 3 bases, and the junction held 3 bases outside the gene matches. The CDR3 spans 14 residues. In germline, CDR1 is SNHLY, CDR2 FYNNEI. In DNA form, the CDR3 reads TGTGCCAGCAGGTGGACAGGGCCTAATGAAAAACTGTTTTTT. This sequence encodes CASRWTGPNEKLFF.

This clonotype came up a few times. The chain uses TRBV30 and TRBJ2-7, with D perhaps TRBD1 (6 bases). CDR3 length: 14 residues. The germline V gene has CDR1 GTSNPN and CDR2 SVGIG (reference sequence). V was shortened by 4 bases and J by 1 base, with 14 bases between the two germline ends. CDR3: CAWTPRTVSYEQYF. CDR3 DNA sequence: TGTGCCTGGACCCCAAGGACAGTTTCCTACGAGCAGTACTTC. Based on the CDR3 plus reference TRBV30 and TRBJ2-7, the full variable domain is SQTIHQWPATLVQPVGSPLSLECTVEGTSNPNLYWYRQAAGRGLQLLFYSVGIGQISSEVPQNLSASRPQDRQFILSSKKLLLSDSGFYLCAWTPRTVSYEQYFGPGTRLTVT.

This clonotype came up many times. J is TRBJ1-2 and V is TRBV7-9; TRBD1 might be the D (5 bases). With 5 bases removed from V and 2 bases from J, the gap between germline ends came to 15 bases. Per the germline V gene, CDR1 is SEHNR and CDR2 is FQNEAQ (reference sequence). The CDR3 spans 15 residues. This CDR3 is CASSGRTRTNYGYTF. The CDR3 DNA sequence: TGTGCCAGCAGCGGCCGGACACGGACGAACTATGGCTACACCTTC.

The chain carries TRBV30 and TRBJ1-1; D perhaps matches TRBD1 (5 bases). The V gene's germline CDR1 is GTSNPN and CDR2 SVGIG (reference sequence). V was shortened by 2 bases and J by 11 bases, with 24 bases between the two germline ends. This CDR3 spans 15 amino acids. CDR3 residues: CAWSTGAGRHSGAFF. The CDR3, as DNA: TGTGCCTGGAGTACCGGGGCAGGGAGACATTCAGGGGCTTTCTTT.

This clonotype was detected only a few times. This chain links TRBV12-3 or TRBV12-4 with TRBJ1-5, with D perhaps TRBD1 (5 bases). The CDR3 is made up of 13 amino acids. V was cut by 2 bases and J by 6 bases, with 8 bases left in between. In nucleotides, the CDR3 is TGTGCCAGCAGTTTATTGGGGGGTCAGCCCCAGCATTTT. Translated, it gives CASSLLGGQPQHF.

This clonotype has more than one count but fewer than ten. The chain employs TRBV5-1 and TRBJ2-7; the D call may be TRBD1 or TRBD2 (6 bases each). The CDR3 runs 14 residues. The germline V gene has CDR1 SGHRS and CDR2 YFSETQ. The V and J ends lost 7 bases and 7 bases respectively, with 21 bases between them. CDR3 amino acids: CASGAGHGLGEQYF. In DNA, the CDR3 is TGCGCCAGCGGGGCGGGACACGGCTTGGGGGAGCAGTACTTC.

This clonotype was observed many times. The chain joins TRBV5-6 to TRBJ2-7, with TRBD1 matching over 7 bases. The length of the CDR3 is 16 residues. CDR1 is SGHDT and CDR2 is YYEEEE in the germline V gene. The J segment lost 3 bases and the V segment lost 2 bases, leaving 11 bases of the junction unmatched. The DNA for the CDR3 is TGTGCCAGCAGCTTTTTCGGTACGGGACAGATCTACGAGCAGTACTTC. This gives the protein CASSFFGTGQIYEQYF.

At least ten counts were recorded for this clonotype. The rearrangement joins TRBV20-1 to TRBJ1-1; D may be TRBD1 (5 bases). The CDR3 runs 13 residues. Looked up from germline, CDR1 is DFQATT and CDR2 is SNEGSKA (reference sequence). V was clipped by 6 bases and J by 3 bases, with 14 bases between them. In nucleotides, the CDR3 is TGCAGTGCCAGGGCGGGAATTTACACTGAAGCTTTCTTT. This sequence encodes CSARAGIYTEAFF.

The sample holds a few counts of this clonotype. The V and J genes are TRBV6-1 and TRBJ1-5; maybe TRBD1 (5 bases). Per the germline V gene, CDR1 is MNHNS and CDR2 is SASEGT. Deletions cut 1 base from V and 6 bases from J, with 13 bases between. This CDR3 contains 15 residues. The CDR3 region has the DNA TGTGCCAGCAGTGAAGGTGGAGGGGTAGGTCAGCCCCAGCATTTT. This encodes CASSEGGGVGQPQHF.

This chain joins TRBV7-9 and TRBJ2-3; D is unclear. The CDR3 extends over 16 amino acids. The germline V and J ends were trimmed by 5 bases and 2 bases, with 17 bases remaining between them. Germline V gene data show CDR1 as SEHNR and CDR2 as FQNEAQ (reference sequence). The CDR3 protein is CASSPMWAYPTDTQYF. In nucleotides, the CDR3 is TGTGCCAGCAGCCCCATGTGGGCCTATCCCACAGATACGCAGTATTTT.

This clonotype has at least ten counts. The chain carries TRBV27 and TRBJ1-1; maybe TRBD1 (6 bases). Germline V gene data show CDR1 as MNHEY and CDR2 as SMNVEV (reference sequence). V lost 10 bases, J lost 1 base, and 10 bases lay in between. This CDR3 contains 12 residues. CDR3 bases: TGTGCCAAACCGGGACAGAACACTGAAGCTTTCTTT. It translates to CAKPGQNTEAFF.

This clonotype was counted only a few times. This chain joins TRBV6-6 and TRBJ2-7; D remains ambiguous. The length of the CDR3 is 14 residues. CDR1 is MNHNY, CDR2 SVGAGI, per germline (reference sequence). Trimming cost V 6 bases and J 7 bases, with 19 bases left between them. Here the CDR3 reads CASSPSTPLGEQYF. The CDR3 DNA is TGTGCCAGCAGCCCCTCCACACCCTTAGGGGAGCAGTACTTC.

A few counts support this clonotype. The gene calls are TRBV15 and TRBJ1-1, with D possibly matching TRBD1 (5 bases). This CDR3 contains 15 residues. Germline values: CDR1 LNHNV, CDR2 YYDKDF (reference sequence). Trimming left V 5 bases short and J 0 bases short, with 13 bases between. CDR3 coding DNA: TGTGCCACCAGCTCCCGGGGCGCACTGAACACTGAAGCTTTCTTT. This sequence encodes CATSSRGALNTEAFF.

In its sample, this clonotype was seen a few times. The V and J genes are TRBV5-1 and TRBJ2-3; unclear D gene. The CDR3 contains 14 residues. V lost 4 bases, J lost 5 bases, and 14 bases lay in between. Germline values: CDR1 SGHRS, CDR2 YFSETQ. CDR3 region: CASSPGGVGDTQYF. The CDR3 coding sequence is TGCGCCAGCAGCCCGGGTGGTGTAGGAGATACGCAGTATTTT.

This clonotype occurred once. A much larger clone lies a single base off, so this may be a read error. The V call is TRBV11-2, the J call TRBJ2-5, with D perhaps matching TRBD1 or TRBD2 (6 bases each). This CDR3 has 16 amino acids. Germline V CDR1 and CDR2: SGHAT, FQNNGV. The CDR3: CASSLGTGLRGETHYF. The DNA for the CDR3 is TGTGCCAGCAGCTTAGGTACAGGCCTGAGGGGGGAGACCCATTACTTC.

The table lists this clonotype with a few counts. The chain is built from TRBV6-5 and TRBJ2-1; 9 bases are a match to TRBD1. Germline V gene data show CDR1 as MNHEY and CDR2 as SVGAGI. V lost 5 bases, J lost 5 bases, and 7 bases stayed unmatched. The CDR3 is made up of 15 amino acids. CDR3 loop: CASSRDRGSNNEQFF. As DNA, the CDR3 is TGTGCCAGCAGTAGAGACAGGGGGAGTAACAATGAGCAGTTCTTC.

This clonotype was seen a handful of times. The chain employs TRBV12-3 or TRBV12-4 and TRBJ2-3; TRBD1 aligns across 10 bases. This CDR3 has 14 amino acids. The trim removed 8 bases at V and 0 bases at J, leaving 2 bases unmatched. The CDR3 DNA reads TGTGCCAGCCGACAGGGGGCGAGCACAGATACGCAGTATTTT. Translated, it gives CASRQGASTDTQYF.

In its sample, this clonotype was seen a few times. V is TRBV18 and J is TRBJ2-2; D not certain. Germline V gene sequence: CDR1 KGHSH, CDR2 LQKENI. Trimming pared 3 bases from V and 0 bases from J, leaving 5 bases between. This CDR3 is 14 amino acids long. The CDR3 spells CASSPDSNTGELFF. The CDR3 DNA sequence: TGTGCCAGCTCACCGGATTCGAACACCGGGGAGCTGTTTTTT.

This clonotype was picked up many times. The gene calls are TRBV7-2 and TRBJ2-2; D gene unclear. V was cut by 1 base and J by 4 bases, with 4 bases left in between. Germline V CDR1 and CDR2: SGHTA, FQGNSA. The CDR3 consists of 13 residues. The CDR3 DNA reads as TGTGCCAGCAGCTTAGTGCGCACCGGGGAGCTGTTTTTT. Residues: CASSLVRTGELFF.

The CDR3 here is CASRHALAGFDEQFF. DNA for the CDR3: TGTGCCAGCAGACACGCACTAGCGGGGTTCGATGAGCAGTTCTTC. This chain uses TRBV6-2 or TRBV6-3 with TRBJ2-1; TRBD2 agrees at 10 bases. J lost 8 bases, V lost 6 bases, and 10 bases had no gene match. The CDR3 is 15 residues long. Germline lookup yields CDR1 MNHEY and CDR2 SVGEGT.